Listed below are T cell receptor beta chains from one sample, sequenced in a study of CD8+CD57+ T cells in acquired aplastic anemia. TCRdb re-called the reads with MiXCR, one entry per CDR3 protein. The data hold roughly 150,000 distinct CDR3 sequences, with less than 60% observed a single time. Sequencing input: sorted CD4+, CD8+, or CD8+CD57+ T cells (not recorded which) from PBMCs. These receptors were collected from a human donor with aplastic anemia. The CDR3 runs from the conserved cysteine through the conserved F or W. A D gene is named only where the DNA matches it firmly. Only some rows state a clone size, as once, few, many or a class for expanded clones.

D gene	clone size	V gene	J gene	CDR3 protein	CDR3 DNA
NA	many	TRBV12-3/TRBV12-4	TRBJ1-1	CASTAVPGAGNTEAFF	TGTGCCAGCACCGCGGTCCCAGGGGCGGGAAACACTGAAGCTTTCTTT
NA	NA	TRBV19	TRBJ1-5	CASRDNNQPQHF	TGTGCCAGTAGGGACAACAATCAGCCCCAGCATTTT
TRBD2	NA	TRBV11-1	TRBJ2-3	CASSLAVSGFSTDTQYF	TGTGCCAGCAGCTTAGCGGTTAGCGGGTTTAGCACAGATACGCAGTATTTT
TRBD2	many	TRBV19	TRBJ2-1	CASSTTSGSDSEQFF	TGTGCCAGTAGCACGACTAGCGGGAGCGATAGTGAGCAGTTCTTC
NA	many	TRBV28	TRBJ2-7	CASSSYRGSYEQYF	TGTGCCAGCAGTTCGTACCGCGGCTCCTACGAGCAGTACTTC
NA	once	TRBV11-1	TRBJ2-1	CASSLKVDSFYNEQFF	TGTGCCAGCAGCTTGAAGGTCGACAGCTTCTACAATGAGCAGTTCTTC
NA	many	TRBV3-1	TRBJ1-5	CASSHWGEPQHF	TGTGCCAGCAGCCATTGGGGGGAGCCCCAGCATTTT
NA	NA	TRBV10-3	TRBJ1-1	CAISEYRDMNTEAFF	TGTGCCATCAGTGAGTACAGGGACATGAACACTGAAGCTTTCTTT
NA	NA	TRBV15	TRBJ2-5	CATSRDNSQETQYF	TGTGCCACCAGCAGAGATAACAGCCAAGAGACCCAGTACTTC
NA	many	TRBV20-1	TRBJ2-1	CSVLGLSYNEQFF	TGCAGTGTACTCGGACTCTCCTACAATGAGCAGTTCTTC
NA	NA	TRBV20-1	TRBJ2-5	CSAGRKETQYF	TGCAGTGCTGGGAGGAAAGAGACCCAGTACTTC
NA	NA	TRBV20-1	TRBJ1-6	CSVELSSYNSPLHF	TGCAGTGTCGAGCTGAGCTCCTATAATTCACCCCTCCACTTT